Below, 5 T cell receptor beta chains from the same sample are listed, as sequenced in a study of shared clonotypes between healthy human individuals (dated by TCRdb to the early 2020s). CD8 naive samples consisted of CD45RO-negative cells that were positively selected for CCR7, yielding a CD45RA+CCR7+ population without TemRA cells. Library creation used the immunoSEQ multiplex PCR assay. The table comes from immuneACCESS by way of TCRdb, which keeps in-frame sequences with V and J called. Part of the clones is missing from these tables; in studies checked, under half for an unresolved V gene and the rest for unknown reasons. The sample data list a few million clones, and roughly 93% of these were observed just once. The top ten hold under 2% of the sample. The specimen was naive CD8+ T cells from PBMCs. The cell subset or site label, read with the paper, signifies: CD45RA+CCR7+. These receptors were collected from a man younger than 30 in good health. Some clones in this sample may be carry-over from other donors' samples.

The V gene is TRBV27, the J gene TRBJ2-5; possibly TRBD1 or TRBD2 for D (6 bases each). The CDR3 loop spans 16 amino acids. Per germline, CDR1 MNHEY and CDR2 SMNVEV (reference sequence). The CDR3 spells CASSSSRGGWVETQYF. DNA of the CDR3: TGTGCATCAAGTTCGAGCAGGGGAGGTTGGGTGGAGACCCAGTACTTC.

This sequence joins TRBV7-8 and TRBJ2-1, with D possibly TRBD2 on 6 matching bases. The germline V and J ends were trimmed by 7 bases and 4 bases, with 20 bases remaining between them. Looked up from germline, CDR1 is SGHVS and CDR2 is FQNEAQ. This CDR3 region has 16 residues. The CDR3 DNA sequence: TGTGCCAGCACCCCTTATGAGACTAGTTATTACAATGAGCAGTTCTTC. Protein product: CASTPYETSYYNEQFF.

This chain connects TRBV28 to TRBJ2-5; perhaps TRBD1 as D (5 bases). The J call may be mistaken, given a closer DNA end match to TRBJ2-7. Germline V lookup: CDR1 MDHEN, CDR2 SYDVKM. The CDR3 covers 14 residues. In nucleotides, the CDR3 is TGTGCCAGCAGTCCATCCAGGGTGGTTTACGAGCAGTACTTC. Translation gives CASSPSRVVYEQYF.

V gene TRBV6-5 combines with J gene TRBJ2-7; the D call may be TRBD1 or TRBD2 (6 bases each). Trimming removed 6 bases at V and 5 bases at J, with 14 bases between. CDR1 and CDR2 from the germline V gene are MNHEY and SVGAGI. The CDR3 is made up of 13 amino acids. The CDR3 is CASSPRGRHEQYF. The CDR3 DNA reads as TGTGCCAGCAGCCCCCGGGGGCGCCACGAGCAGTACTTC.

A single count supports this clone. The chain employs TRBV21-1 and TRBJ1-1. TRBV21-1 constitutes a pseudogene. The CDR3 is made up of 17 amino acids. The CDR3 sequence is CASSTTDGPLMNTEAFF. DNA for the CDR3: TGTGCCAGCAGCACAACGGACGGACCCCTTATGAACACTGAAGCTTTCTTT.